This is a list of T cell receptor beta chains from one sample in a study of blood T cell repertoires in COVID-19. Profiled with immunoSEQ multiplex PCR; TCRdb holds only in-frame clones, not every one. The sample carries about 21,000 clones, 65% to 90% recorded once. The specimen sequenced was peripheral blood. Receptor source: a man older than 75 with acute or convalescent COVID-19. The CDR3 runs from the conserved cysteine through the conserved F or W. The D gene is left open where the match is weak. Clone size, where shown, is once, few, many, or a class for clones that have expanded.

d_call clone_size j_call v_call cdr3_nt cdr3_aa
- - TRBJ2-7 TRBV12-3/TRBV12-4 TGTGCCAGCAGTTTAGCCTTAGCTGGGGAGCAGTACTTC CASSLALAGEQYF
TRBD1 - TRBJ2-1 TRBV5-6 TGTGCCAGCAGCGGGACAGGGAGTGAGCAGTTCTTC CASSGTGSEQFF
TRBD1 - TRBJ1-6 TRBV3-1/TRBV3-2 TGTGCCAGCAGCACCGGGACAGCTAATTCACCCCTCCACTTT CASSTGTANSPLHF
TRBD1 - TRBJ1-2 TRBV4-1 TGCGCCAGCAGCTACACGACAGGGAACTATGGCTACACCTTC CASSYTTGNYGYTF
- - TRBJ1-6 TRBV6-6 TGTGCCAGCAGCTACCGGACAGACCGAGATAATTCACCCCTCCACTTT CASSYRTDRDNSPLHF
- - TRBJ1-1 TRBV6-2/TRBV6-3 TGTGCCAGCAGTTCAGAGAACACTGAAGCTTTCTTT CASSSENTEAFF
- - TRBJ2-3 TRBV29-1 TGCAGCTACCGGTGGAGCTGGGATACGCAGTATTTT CSYRWSWDTQYF
TRBD1 few TRBJ1-2 TRBV18 TGTGCCAGCTCACCACCCACAGGGGGAAACTATGGCTACACCTTC CASSPPTGGNYGYTF
- - TRBJ2-7 TRBV6-5 TGTGCCAGCAGTTTAGGAGGTCTTGGGTCCTACGAGCAGTACTTC CASSLGGLGSYEQYF
- few TRBJ2-7 TRBV6-5 TGTGCCAGCAGCCCCTTGGCACAGCCAAGCGAGCAGTACTTC CASSPLAQPSEQYF